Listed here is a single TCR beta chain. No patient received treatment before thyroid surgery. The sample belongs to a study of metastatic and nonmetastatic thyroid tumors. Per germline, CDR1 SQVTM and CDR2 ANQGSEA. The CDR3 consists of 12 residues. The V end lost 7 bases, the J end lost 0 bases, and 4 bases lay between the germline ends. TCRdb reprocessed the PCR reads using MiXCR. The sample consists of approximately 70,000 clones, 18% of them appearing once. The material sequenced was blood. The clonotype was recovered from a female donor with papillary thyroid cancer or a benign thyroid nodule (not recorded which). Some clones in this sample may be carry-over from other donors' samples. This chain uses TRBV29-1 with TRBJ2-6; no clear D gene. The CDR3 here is CSATSGANVLTF. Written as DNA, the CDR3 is TGCAGCGCAACCTCTGGGGCCAACGTCCTGACTTTC.